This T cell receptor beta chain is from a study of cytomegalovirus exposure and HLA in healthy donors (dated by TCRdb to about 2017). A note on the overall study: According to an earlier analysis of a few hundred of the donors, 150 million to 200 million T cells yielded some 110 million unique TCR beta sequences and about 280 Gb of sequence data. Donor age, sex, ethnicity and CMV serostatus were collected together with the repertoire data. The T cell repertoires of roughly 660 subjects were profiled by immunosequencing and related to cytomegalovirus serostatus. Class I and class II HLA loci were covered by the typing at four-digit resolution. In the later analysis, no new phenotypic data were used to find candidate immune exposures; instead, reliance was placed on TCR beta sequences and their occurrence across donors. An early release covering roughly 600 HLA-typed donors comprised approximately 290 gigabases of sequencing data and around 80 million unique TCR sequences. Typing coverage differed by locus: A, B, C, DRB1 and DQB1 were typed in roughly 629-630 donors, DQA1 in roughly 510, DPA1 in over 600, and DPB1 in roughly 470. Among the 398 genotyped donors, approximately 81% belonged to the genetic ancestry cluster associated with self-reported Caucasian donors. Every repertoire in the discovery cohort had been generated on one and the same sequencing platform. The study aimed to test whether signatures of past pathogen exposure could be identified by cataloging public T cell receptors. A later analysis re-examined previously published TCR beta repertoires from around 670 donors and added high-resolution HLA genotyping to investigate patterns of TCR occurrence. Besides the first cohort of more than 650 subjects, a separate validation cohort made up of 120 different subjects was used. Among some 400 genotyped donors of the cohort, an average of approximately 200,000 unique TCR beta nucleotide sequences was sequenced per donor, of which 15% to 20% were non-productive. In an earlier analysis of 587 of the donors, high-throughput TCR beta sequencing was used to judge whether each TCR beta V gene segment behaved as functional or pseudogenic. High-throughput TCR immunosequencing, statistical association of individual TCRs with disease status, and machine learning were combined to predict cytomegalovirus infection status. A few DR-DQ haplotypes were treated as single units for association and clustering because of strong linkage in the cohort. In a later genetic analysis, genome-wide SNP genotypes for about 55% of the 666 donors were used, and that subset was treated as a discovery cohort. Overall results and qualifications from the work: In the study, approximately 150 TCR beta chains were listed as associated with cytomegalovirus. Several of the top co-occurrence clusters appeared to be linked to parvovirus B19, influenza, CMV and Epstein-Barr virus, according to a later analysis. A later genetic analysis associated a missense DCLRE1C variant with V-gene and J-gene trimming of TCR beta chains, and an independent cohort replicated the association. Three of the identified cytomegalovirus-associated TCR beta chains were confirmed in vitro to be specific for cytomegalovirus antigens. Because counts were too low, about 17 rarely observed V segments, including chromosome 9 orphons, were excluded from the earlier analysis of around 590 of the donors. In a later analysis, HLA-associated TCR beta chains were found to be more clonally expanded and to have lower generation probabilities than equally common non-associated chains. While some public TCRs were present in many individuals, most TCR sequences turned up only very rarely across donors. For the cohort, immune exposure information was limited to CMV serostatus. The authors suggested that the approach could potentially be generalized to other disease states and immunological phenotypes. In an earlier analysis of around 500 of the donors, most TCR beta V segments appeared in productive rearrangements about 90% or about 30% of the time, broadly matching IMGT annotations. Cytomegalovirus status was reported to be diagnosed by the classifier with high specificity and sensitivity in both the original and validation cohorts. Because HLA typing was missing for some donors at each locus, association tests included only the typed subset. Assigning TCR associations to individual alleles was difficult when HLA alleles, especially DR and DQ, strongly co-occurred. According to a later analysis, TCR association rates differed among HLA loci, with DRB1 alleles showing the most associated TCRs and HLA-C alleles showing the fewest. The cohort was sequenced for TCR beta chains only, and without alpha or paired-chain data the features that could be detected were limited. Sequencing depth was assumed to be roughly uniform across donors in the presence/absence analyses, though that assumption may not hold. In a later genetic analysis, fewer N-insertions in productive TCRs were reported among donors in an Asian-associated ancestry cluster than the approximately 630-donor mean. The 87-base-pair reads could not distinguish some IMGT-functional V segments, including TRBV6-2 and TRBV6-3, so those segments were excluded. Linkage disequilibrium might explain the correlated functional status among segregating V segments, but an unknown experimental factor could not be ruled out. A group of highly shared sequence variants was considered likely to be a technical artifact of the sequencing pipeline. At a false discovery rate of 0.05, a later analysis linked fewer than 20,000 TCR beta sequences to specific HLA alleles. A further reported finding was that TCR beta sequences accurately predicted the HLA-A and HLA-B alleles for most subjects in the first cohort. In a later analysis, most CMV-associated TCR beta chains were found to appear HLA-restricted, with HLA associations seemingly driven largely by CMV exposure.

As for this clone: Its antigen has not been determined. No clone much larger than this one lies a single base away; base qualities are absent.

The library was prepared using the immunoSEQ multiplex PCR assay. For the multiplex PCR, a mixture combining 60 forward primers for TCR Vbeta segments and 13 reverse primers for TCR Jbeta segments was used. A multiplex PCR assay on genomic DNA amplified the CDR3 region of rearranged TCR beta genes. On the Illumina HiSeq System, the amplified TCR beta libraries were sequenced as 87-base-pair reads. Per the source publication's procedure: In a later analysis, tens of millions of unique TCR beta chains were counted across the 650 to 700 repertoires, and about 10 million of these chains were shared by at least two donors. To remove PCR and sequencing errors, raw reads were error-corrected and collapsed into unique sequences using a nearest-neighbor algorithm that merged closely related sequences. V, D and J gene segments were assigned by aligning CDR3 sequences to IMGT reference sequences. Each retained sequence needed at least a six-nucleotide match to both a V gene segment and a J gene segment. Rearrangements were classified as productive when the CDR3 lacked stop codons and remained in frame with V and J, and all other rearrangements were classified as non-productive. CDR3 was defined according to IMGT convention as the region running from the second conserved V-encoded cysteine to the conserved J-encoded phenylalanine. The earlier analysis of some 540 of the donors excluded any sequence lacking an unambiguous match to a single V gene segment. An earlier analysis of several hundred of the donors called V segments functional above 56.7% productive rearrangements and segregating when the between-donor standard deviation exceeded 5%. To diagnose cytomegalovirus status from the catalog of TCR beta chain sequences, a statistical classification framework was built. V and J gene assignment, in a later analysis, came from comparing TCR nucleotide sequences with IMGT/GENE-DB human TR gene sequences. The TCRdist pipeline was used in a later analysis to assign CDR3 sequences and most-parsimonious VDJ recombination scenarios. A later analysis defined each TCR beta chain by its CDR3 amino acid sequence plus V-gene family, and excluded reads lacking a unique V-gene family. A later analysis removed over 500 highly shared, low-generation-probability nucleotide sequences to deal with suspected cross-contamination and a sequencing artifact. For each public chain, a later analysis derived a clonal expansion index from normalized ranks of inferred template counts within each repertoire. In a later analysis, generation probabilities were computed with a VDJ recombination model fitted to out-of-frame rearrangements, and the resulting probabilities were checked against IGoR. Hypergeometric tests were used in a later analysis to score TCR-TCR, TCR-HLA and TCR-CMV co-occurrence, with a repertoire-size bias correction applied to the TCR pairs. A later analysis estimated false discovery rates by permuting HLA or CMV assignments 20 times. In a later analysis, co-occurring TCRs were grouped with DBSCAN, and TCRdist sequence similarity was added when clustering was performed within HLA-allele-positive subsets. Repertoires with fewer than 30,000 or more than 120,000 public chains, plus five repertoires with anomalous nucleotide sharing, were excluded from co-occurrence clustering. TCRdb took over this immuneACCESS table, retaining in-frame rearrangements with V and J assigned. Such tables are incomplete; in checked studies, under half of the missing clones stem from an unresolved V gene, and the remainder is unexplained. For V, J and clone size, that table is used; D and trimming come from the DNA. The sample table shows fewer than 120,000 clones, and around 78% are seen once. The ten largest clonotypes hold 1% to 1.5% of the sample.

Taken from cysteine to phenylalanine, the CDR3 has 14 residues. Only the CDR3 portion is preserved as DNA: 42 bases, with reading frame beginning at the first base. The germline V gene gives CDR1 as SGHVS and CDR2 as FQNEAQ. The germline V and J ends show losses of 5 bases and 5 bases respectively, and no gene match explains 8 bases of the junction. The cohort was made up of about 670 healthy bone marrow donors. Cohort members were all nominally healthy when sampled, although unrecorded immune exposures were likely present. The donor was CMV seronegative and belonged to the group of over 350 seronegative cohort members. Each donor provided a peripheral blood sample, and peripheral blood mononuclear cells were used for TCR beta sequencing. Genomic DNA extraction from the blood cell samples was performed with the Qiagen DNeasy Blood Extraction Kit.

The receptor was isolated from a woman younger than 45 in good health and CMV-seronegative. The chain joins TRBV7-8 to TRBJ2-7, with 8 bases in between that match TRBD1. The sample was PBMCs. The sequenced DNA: TGTGCCAGCAGCATCCCAGGACAGGGCAACGAGCAGTACTTC. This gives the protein CASSIPGQGNEQYF.